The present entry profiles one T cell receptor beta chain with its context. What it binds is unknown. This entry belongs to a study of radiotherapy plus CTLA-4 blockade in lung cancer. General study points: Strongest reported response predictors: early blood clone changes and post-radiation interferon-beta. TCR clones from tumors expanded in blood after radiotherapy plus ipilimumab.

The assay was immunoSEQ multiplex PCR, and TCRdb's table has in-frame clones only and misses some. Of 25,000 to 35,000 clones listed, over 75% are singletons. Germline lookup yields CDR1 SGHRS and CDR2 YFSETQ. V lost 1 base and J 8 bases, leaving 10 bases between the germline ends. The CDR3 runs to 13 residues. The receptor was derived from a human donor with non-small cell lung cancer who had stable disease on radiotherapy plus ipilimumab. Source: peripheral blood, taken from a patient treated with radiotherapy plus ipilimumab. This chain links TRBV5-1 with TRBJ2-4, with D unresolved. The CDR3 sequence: CASSLRQDYIQYF. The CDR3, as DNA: TGCGCCAGCAGCTTGCGGCAGGATTACATTCAGTACTTC.